This is a list of T cell receptor delta chains from one sample in a study of gamma-delta T cells after stem cell transplantation. TCRdb used CATT to re-call clones from the RT-PCR reads. Counted here are about 11,000 delta-chain clones, around two fifths occurring once; the ten biggest clones make up 2.8%. The sequencing sample was made of gamma-delta T cells. The receptors come from a human donor. It is not recorded whose cells these are; they may come from a transplant donor. The CDR3 runs from the conserved cysteine through the conserved F or W. D genes are given only for firm matches. Expanded clones are given a class, and other clones once, few, many or no size at all.

size | D | J | V | DNA | CDR3
medium-sized | . | TRDJ3 | TRDV2 | TGTGCCTGTGACGGGGTCCCTAGCTCCTGGGACACCCGACAGATGTTTTTC | CACDGVPSSWDTRQMFF
. | TRDD3 | TRDJ1 | TRDV3 | TGTGCCTCTCCCCTTCCGTACTGGGGGGGGTCGAAGACCGATAAACTCATCTTT | CASPLPYWGGSKTDKLIF
few | TRDD3 | TRDJ2 | TRDV1 | TGTGCTCTTGGGGCCCATCCCACCCCCAACGCTCATCTCTACTGGGGGTCTAACCACGGGTTTGTTGGGGTGGGGGCACAACTCTTCTTT | CALGAHPTPNAHLYWGSNHGFVGVGAQLFF
. | . | TRDJ1 | TRDV1 | TGTGCTATTGGGAATCCTAGACGGGGGGAGATGCTGTACACCGGTAAACTCATCTTT | CAIGNPRRGEMLYTGKLIF
. | TRDD3 | TRDJ3 | TRDV2 | TGTGCCTGTGACAGGACTGGGGGATCCACCTGGGACACCCGACAGATGTTTTTC | CACDRTGGSTWDTRQMFF
medium-sized | TRDD3 | TRDJ3 | TRDV2 | TGTGCCTGTGACGTACTGGGGGATACGCGACGCTGGGACACCCGACAGATGTTTTTC | CACDVLGDTRRWDTRQMFF
few | . | TRDJ2 | TRDV1 | TGTGCTCTTGGGGAAAAGCCTCCCCTTTGGGTATGGGAGGGGACAGCACAACTCTTCTTT | CALGEKPPLWVWEGTAQLFF
. | TRDD3 | TRDJ1 | TRDV1 | TGTGCTGTTGGGAACGTATTCCTATCGCCGAATGGGGGGATACGGTCCACCGATAAACTCATCTTT | CAVGNVFLSPNGGIRSTDKLIF
. | . | TRDJ1 | TRAV29/DV5 | TGTGCAGCAAGCCCGTTTCCTACTGGGGTCCCAGGTGATGCCGATAAACTCATCTTT | CAASPFPTGVPGDADKLIF
. | TRDD3 | TRDJ1 | TRDV1 | TGTGCTCTTGGGGAAGGGGGGATACGGCCTCTTACCCTTCCCTGGGGGATGAACTACACCGATAAACTCATCTTT | CALGEGGIRPLTLPWGMNYTDKLIF
. | . | TRDJ1 | TRDV1 | TGTGCTCGTGGGGATGATCCCCATGACTTAGGGCCAAGGGATCACCTCATCTTT | CARGDDPHDLGPRDHLIF
. | TRDD3 | TRDJ3 | TRDV2 | TGTGCCTGTGACCTCTGGGGGATGTGGGACTCCTCGGACACCCGACAGATGTTTTTC | CACDLWGMWDSSDTRQMFF
few | TRDD3 | TRDJ1 | TRDV1 | TGTGCTCTTGGGGACCGCTCCTCCCCTATCCTGGGGGATATGGGATCCGTCACCGATAAACTCATCTTT | CALGDRSSPILGDMGSVTDKLIF
. | TRDD3 | TRDJ1 | TRDV3 | TGTGCCCTTAGAAATTCCTACAAAGAACTGGGGGACCTCCCTCCGTGGACCGATAAACTCATCTTT | CALRNSYKELGDLPPWTDKLIF
medium-sized | . | TRDJ1 | TRDV1 | TGTGCTCTCTGGTGGGGAACAACCGATAAACTCATCTTT | CALWWGTTDKLIF
few | TRDD3 | TRDJ3 | TRDV3 | TGTGCCTTCCGCCCTAAGGGGATACGCTCCTGGGACACCCGACAGATGTTTTTC | CAFRPKGIRSWDTRQMFF
few | TRDD3 | TRDJ1 | TRDV3 | TGTGCCTTGTTTAGCGGAACTGGGGGTCTCGATAAACTCATCTTT | CALFSGTGGLDKLIF
. | . | TRDJ2 | TRDV1 | TGTTCTCTTGGGGAACGTCCCCCTTGTGCAGCACAACTCTTCTTT | CSLGERPPCAAQLFF
. | TRDD3 | TRDJ3 | TRDV2 | TGTGCCTGTGACACCCCAGGGGGGGATACGCGCCCCTGGGACGCCCGCCCGATGTTTTTC | CACDTPGGDTRPWDARPMFF
. | TRDD3 | TRDJ1 | TRDV1 | TGTGCTCTTGGGGAACGGATCAGGAGATGGGGGATACCCGAATCCACCGATAAACTCATCTTT | CALGERIRRWGIPESTDKLIF
few | . | TRDJ1 | TRDV1 | TGTGCTCTTGGGATGCCGCCTTCCCTCAACTGGGGTTATAAAGGGGGACTCAACACCGATAAACTCATCTTT | CALGMPPSLNWGYKGGLNTDKLIF
once | TRDD3 | TRDJ3 | TRDV3 | TGTGCCTCATACTGGGGGATACGCTGGAGCTCCTGGGACACCCGACAGATGTTTTTC | CASYWGIRWSSWDTRQMFF
few | TRDD3 | TRDJ1 | TRDV2 | TGTGCCTGTGACACATATTTGGGGGATACGCGTGCTAAACTCATCTTT | CACDTYLGDTRAKLIF
. | TRDD3 | TRDJ1 | TRDV3 | TGTGCCCTGGCGGCGGGGGATCTGGGGCTCATCTTT | CALAAGDLGLIF
. | TRDD2 | TRDJ1 | TRDV2 | TGTGCCTGTGACACCTCTTCCTATCCTGTGGATCCCCTCGATAAACTCATCTTT | CACDTSSYPVDPLDKLIF
. | TRDD3 | TRDJ1 | TRDV1 | TGTGCTCTTGGGGAACCTTGTCGGATTAGGGGATACGTCGCTAGACTCATCTTT | CALGEPCRIRGYVARLIF
. | . | TRDJ1 | TRDV3 | TGTGCCTTTCGGTACACCGATAAACTCATCTTT | CAFRYTDKLIF
. | TRDD3 | TRDJ1 | TRDV1 | TGTGCTCTTGGGGAAATGGAACTGGGGGAACAGCCCGATAAACTCATCTTT | CALGEMELGEQPDKLIF
. | . | TRDJ3 | TRDV2 | TGTGCCTGTGACATGATTGCGGGAGGATATGACTCCTGGGACACCCGACAGATGTTTTTC | CACDMIAGGYDSWDTRQMFF
. | TRDD3 | TRDJ1 | TRDV3 | TGTGCCTTATCGAGTACTGGGGGTTCGTACACCGATAAACTCATCTTT | CALSSTGGSYTDKLIF
. | TRDD2 | TRDJ1 | TRDV1 | TGTGCTCTTGGGAAAGCCCCTCAATTCCTACGAGCCAAACTCATCTTT | CALGKAPQFLRAKLIF
few | . | TRDJ1 | TRDV1 | TGTGCTCTTGGGTCCCGGCCTTCCCCCTGGGGTCTCCCCAGTGTGGATAAACTCATCTTT | CALGSRPSPWGLPSVDKLIF
few | . | TRDJ1 | TRDV3 | TGTGCCTTTTCGAGGCAATACGATCAAGCCGATAAACTCATCTTT | CAFSRQYDQADKLIF
. | TRDD3 | TRDJ2 | TRDV2 | TGTGCCTGTGACGTACTGGGGGGTCCTTTGACATCCCAACTCTTCTTT | CACDVLGGPLTSQLFF
. | TRDD3 | TRDJ2 | TRDV2 | TGTGCCTCTTCTACCGGGGGATACACCTCTTGGACGGCAAAACTCTTCTTT | CASSTGGYTSWTAKLFF
. | . | TRDJ1 | TRDV1 | TGTGCTCTTGGGGAACTGACTATCGATAAACTCATCTTT | CALGELTIDKLIF
few | TRDD3 | TRDJ1 | TRDV1 | TGTGCTCTTGGGGAGGAGGGGTCCTACTGGGGGATACCTACGTACACCGATAAACTCATCTTT | CALGEEGSYWGIPTYTDKLIF
. | TRDD3 | TRDJ1 | TRDV1 | TGTGCTCTTGGGGAACTCGGTGCCTTTCCGTGGGGGATACCTAGCACCGATAAACTCATCTTT | CALGELGAFPWGIPSTDKLIF
. | . | TRDJ1 | TRDV1 | TGTGCTCTTGGGGAACCCCAACCTACGTGGGATATGAACGATAAACTCATCTTT | CALGEPQPTWDMNDKLIF
few | TRDD3 | TRDJ1 | TRDV3 | TGTGCCTTTAAGGTTGCGAGTAAGGACTGGGGGATACCCTACACCGATAAACTCATCTTT | CAFKVASKDWGIPYTDKLIF
few | TRDD3 | TRDJ3 | TRDV2 | TGTGCCTGTGACACCGTAGGGATACTCGGCTCCTGGGACACCCGACAGATGTTCTTC | CACDTVGILGSWDTRQMFF
. | . | TRDJ1 | TRDV3 | TGTGCCTGCATCCCGCCTTCCAAGGGTACTGGGAGTCTATCATGCTACACCGATAAACTCATCTTT | CACIPPSKGTGSLSCYTDKLIF
few | TRDD3 | TRDJ1 | TRAV29/DV5 | TGTGCAGCTAGCGGGACCGTACTGGGGGATACAGATAAACTCATCTTT | CAASGTVLGDTDKLIF
. | . | TRDJ1 | TRDV3 | TGTGCCTATCTTCCTCCCTACGGGGGACCCACCGATAAACTCATCTTT | CAYLPPYGGPTDKLIF
few | TRDD3 | TRDJ1 | TRDV1 | TGTGCTCTTGGGTCCCCTCTGGTTCCTACTGGGGGATACGCAGCCGATAAACTCATCTTT | CALGSPLVPTGGYAADKLIF
. | . | TRDJ1 | TRDV1 | TGTGCTCTTGGGGAAAGGAACACTCACACAGGCCCCTCGCCTACCGATAAACTCATCTTT | CALGERNTHTGPSPTDKLIF
. | . | TRDJ1 | TRDV1 | TGTGCTCTTGGGCCGACGGTCGGCGGCTTTTGCACCGATAAACTCATCTTT | CALGPTVGGFCTDKLIF
few | TRDD3 | TRDJ1 | TRDV1 | TGTGCTCTTGGGGTGTTCCCCTTTGGCCTCTCCGGGGGGATACAGCGGGATAAACTCATCTTT | CALGVFPFGLSGGIQRDKLIF
. | TRDD3 | TRDJ4 | TRDV1 | TGTGCTCTTGGGGAGAGCCTACTAAGGAACTGGGGGATACGGGCCCCCCTGATCTTT | CALGESLLRNWGIRAPLIF